This TCR beta chain comes out of a study of cytomegalovirus exposure and HLA in healthy donors (dated by TCRdb to 2016 to 2017). For context, the study as a whole: An earlier analysis of about 560 of the donors reported under 300 Gb of sequence data and about 120 million unique TCR beta sequences obtained from about 170 million T cells. An early release covering roughly 640 HLA-typed donors comprised about 300 gigabases of sequencing data and some 79 million unique TCR sequences. Among the roughly 400 genotyped donors, around 81% belonged to the genetic ancestry cluster associated with self-reported Caucasian donors. The study was designed to test whether signatures of past pathogen exposure could be identified by cataloging public T cell receptors. The study used immunosequencing to profile the T cell repertoires of 670 or so subjects and linked those repertoires to cytomegalovirus serostatus. Besides the first cohort of around 700 subjects, a separate validation cohort made up of 95 to 150 different subjects was used. High-throughput TCR immunosequencing, statistical association of individual TCRs with disease status, and machine learning were combined to predict cytomegalovirus infection status. A later analysis re-examined previously published TCR beta repertoires from more than 600 donors and added high-resolution HLA genotyping to investigate patterns of TCR occurrence. The later analysis used no new phenotypic data to find candidate immune exposures, relying instead on TCR beta sequences and their occurrence across donors. To decide whether each TCR beta V gene segment behaved as functional or pseudogenic, an earlier analysis of some 600 of the donors relied on high-throughput TCR beta sequencing. Donor age, sex, ethnicity and CMV serostatus were compiled alongside the repertoire data. In a later genetic analysis, genome-wide SNP genotypes for about three fifths of the roughly 670 donors were used, and that subset was treated as a discovery cohort. All discovery cohort repertoires had been generated on a single sequencing platform. HLA typing included class I and class II loci at four-digit resolution. Typing coverage differed by locus: A, B, C, DRB1 and DQB1 were typed in roughly 629-630 donors, DQA1 in around 500, DPA1 in 600 to 610, and DPB1 in approximately 450. Several DR-DQ haplotypes were handled as single units for association and clustering because linkage in the cohort was strong. Among 398 genotyped donors of the cohort, an average of approximately 230,000 unique TCR beta nucleotide sequences were sequenced per donor, roughly 20% of them non-productive.

The cohort consisted of 600 to 750 healthy bone marrow donors. At the time of sampling, all cohort members were nominally healthy, though unrecorded immune exposures were likely present. The donor tested CMV seropositive and was one of the 289 seropositive cohort members. A peripheral blood sample was collected from each donor, and TCR beta sequencing was performed on peripheral blood mononuclear cells. The Qiagen DNeasy Blood Extraction Kit was used to extract genomic DNA from the blood cell samples. Points the paper makes about the study in general: The classifier was reported to diagnose cytomegalovirus status with high specificity and sensitivity in both the original cohort and the validation cohort. In the study, some 180 TCR beta chains were listed as associated with cytomegalovirus. Broadly in line with IMGT annotations, most TCR beta V segments showed up in productive rearrangements about 87% or about 30% of the time in an earlier analysis of under 700 of the donors. According to the authors, the approach could potentially be generalized to other disease states and immunological phenotypes. Most TCR sequences were observed very rarely across donors, whereas some public TCRs were present in many individuals. A later analysis associated about 17,000 TCR beta sequences with specific HLA alleles at a false discovery rate of 0.05. According to a later analysis, TCR association rates differed among HLA loci, with DRB1 alleles showing the most associated TCRs and HLA-C alleles showing the fewest. Several of the top co-occurrence clusters appeared to be linked to parvovirus B19, influenza, CMV and Epstein-Barr virus, according to a later analysis. Most CMV-associated TCR beta chains appeared to be HLA-restricted in a later analysis, and the HLA associations seemed to be driven largely by CMV exposure. Three of the identified cytomegalovirus-associated TCR beta chains were confirmed in vitro to be specific for cytomegalovirus antigens. In a later genetic analysis, a missense DCLRE1C variant was associated with V-gene and J-gene trimming of TCR beta chains, and the association was replicated in an independent cohort. A cluster of highly shared sequence variants was judged likely to represent a technical artifact of the sequencing pipeline. Linkage disequilibrium might explain the correlated functional status among segregating V segments, but an unknown experimental factor could not be ruled out. Because counts were too low, seventeen rarely observed V segments, including chromosome 9 orphons, were excluded from the earlier analysis of 500 to 700 of the donors. Strong co-occurrence of HLA alleles, especially DR and DQ, made assigning TCR associations to individual alleles difficult. The cohort was sequenced for TCR beta chains only, and without alpha or paired-chain data the features that could be detected were limited. Compared with equally common non-associated chains, HLA-associated TCR beta chains in a later analysis were more clonally expanded and had lower generation probabilities. A later genetic analysis reported fewer N-insertions in productive TCRs among donors in an Asian-associated ancestry cluster than the 666-donor mean. HLA typing was unavailable for some donors at each locus, so association tests used only the typed subset. The 87-base-pair reads could not distinguish some IMGT-functional V segments, including TRBV6-2 and TRBV6-3, so those segments were excluded. Roughly uniform sequencing depth across donors was assumed in presence/absence analyses, although this assumption may not hold. A further reported finding was that TCR beta sequences accurately predicted the HLA-A and HLA-B alleles for most subjects in the first cohort. CMV serostatus was the only immune exposure information available for the cohort.

Sequences MNHNS (CDR1) and SASEGT (CDR2) are obtained from the germline V gene. CDR3 length: 14 amino acids, cysteine to phenylalanine. The entry retains the CDR3 DNA only, 42 bases that are in frame from base 1. Libraries were built with the immunoSEQ multiplex PCR assay. For the multiplex PCR, a mixture combining 60 forward primers for TCR Vbeta segments and 13 reverse primers for TCR Jbeta segments was used. A multiplex PCR assay on genomic DNA amplified the CDR3 region of rearranged TCR beta genes. The Illumina HiSeq System was used to sequence the amplified TCR beta libraries as 87-base-pair reads. As for the original processing: A later analysis counted about 82 million unique TCR beta chains across the 690 or so repertoires, and about 10 million of these chains were shared by at least two donors. A nearest-neighbor algorithm error-corrected the raw reads and collapsed the reads into unique sequences, merging closely related sequences to remove PCR and sequencing errors. Alignment of CDR3 sequences to IMGT reference sequences was used to assign V, D and J gene segments. For a sequence to be retained, a match of at least six nucleotides was required to both a V gene segment and a J gene segment. A rearrangement was called productive if the CDR3 had no stop codons and remained in frame with V and J, and every other rearrangement was called non-productive. Following IMGT convention, CDR3 was defined as the stretch from the second conserved V-encoded cysteine to the conserved J-encoded phenylalanine. The earlier analysis of fewer than 700 of the donors excluded sequences that lacked an unambiguous match to a single V gene segment. An earlier analysis of approximately 590 of the donors called V segments functional above 56.7% productive rearrangements and segregating when the between-donor standard deviation exceeded 5%. A statistical classification framework was built to diagnose cytomegalovirus status from the catalog of TCR beta chain sequences. A later analysis assigned V and J genes by comparing TCR nucleotide sequences with IMGT/GENE-DB human TR gene sequences. A later analysis assigned CDR3 sequences and most-parsimonious VDJ recombination scenarios with the TCRdist pipeline. In a later analysis, each TCR beta chain was defined by its CDR3 amino acid sequence together with its V-gene family, and reads lacking a unique V-gene family were excluded. To address suspected cross-contamination and a sequencing artifact, a later analysis removed a few hundred highly shared, low-generation-probability nucleotide sequences. For each public chain, a later analysis derived a clonal expansion index from normalized ranks of inferred template counts within each repertoire. In a later analysis, generation probabilities were computed using a VDJ recombination model fitted to out-of-frame rearrangements, and the results were checked against IGoR. In a later analysis, TCR-TCR, TCR-HLA and TCR-CMV co-occurrence was scored with hypergeometric tests, and a repertoire-size bias correction was applied to TCR pairs. False discovery rates were estimated in a later analysis by permuting HLA or CMV assignments 20 times. A later analysis grouped co-occurring TCRs with DBSCAN, adding TCRdist sequence similarity when clustering within HLA-allele-positive subsets. Repertoires with fewer than 30,000 or more than 120,000 public chains were left out of co-occurrence clustering, as were a handful of repertoires with anomalous nucleotide sharing. This is the immuneACCESS table as TCRdb keeps it, with only in-frame sequences that have V and J called. A part of the clones is gone; compared with another copy, unresolved V genes explain less than half, and the rest is unexplained. Clone size and V and J calls were adopted from that table, with D and trimming inferred from the DNA. The sample table holds 160,000 or so clones, of which 65% to 85% were seen once. 7% of the sample belongs to the ten largest clones.

In the case of this clone: Its target antigen remains unknown. One base away there is no much larger clone; base qualities are not given.

The rearranged chain carries TRBV6-1 and TRBJ2-1, and 9 junctional nucleotides match TRBD1. What was sequenced was PBMCs. This TCR came from a woman in her 30s in good health and CMV-seropositive. For the CDR3, the sequence is CALKQGASGNEQFF. The DNA sequence is given as TGTGCTCTAAAACAGGGGGCTTCGGGCAATGAGCAGTTCTTC.